This paragraph covers one T cell receptor (beta chain) sequence. The data are from a study of T cell responses to AZD1222 COVID-19 vaccine. The V end was cut by 4 bases, the J end by 3 bases, with 17 bases between. Germline CDR1 is LGHDT and CDR2 is YNNKEL (reference sequence). This CDR3 region has 16 residues. Measured with immunoSEQ multiplex PCR; TCRdb has only the in-frame clones, and not every one. Of tens of thousands of clones in the sample, 65% to 80% were seen once. Sequencing used peripheral blood, obtained on day 0 of AZD1222 vaccination. The chain uses TRBV3-1 (or the pseudogene TRBV3-2) and TRBJ2-3, with no clear D. The TCR sequence derives from an adult in good health. The CDR3 protein is CASSLRSVGMTDTQYF. Here the CDR3 DNA reads TGTGCCAGCAGCCTCCGTTCAGTCGGCATGACAGATACGCAGTATTTT.